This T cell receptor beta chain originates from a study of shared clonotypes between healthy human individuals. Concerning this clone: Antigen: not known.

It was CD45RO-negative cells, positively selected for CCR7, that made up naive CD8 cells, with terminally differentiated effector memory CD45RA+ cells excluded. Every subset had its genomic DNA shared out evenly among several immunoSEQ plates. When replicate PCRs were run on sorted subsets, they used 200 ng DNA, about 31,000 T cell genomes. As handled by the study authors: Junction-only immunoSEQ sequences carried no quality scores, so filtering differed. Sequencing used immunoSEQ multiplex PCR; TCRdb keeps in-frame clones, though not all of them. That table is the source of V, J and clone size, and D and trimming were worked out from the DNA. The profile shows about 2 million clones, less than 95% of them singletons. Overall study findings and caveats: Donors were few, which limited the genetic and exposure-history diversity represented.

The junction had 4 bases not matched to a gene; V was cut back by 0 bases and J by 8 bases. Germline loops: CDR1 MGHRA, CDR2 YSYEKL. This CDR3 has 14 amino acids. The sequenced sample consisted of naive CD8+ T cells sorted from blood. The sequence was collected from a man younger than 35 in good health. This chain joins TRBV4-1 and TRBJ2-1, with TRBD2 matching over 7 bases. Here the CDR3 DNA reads TGCGCCAGCAGCCAAGAGAACCGGGAGGATGAGCAGTTCTTC. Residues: CASSQENREDEQFF.